This T cell receptor (beta chain) is from a study of cytomegalovirus exposure and HLA in healthy donors. Study information: Among the 350 to 400 donors who were genotyped, 70% to 90% fell in the genetic ancestry cluster that is associated with self-reported Caucasian donors. Study results and limitations: The authors enumerated 180 or so TCR beta chains as linked to cytomegalovirus.

This clone was observed a handful of times. What it binds is not known. PCR employed 60 Vbeta and 13 Jbeta primers. Profiled with immunoSEQ multiplex PCR; TCRdb holds only in-frame clones, not every one. The data hold about 180,000 clones, with around 80% observed a single time. The CDR3 is 12 residues long. The V and J ends lost 0 bases and 6 bases respectively, with 3 bases between them. Per germline, CDR1 SGDLS and CDR2 YYNGEE. This TCR derives from a girl under 18 in good health and CMV-seropositive. Sample: PBMCs. This chain joins TRBV9 and TRBJ2-2; D unclear. CDR3 sequence (DNA): TGTGCCAGCAGCGTAGTCTCCGGGGAGCTGTTTTTT. It specifies CASSVVSGELFF.